This is a list of T cell receptor beta chains from one sample in a study of T cell responses to AZD1222 COVID-19 vaccine. TCRdb keeps only in-frame clones here, not all; method: immunoSEQ multiplex PCR. The profile shows around 100,000 clones, 80% to 95% of them singletons. The specimen was peripheral blood, collected on day 0 of AZD1222 vaccination. These TCRs come from an adult in good health. CDR3s include the opening cysteine and the closing phenylalanine or tryptophan. The D gene is left open where the match is weak. Clone size appears in some rows only: once, few, many, or a class for an expanded clone.

cdr3_aa	cdr3_nt	d_call	clone_size	j_call	v_call
CASSGGTDYGYTF	TGCGCCAGCAGTGGCGGCACCGACTATGGCTACACCTTC	-	-	TRBJ1-2	TRBV10-2
CASLEETQYF	TGTGCCAGCCTGGAGGAGACCCAGTACTTC	-	-	TRBJ2-5	TRBV2
CASSLALGLANEKLFF	TGTGCCAGCAGCTTAGCGCTAGGGTTGGCAAATGAAAAACTGTTTTTT	-	-	TRBJ1-4	TRBV7-2
CASSFRQGRGEKLFF	TGTGCCAGCAGTTTTCGGCAGGGAAGAGGGGAAAAACTGTTTTTT	-	-	TRBJ1-4	TRBV28
CASSLGGQASYEQYF	TGTGCCAGCAGCTTAGGGGGACAGGCGTCCTACGAGCAGTACTTC	TRBD1	-	TRBJ2-7	TRBV7-2
CASSPAAGVHEQYF	TGTGCCAGCTCACCAGCGGCAGGGGTCCACGAGCAGTACTTC	-	few	TRBJ2-7	TRBV18
CASSLAIGVQETQYF	TGTGCCAGCAGCTTAGCGATAGGGGTCCAAGAGACCCAGTACTTC	-	once	TRBJ2-5	TRBV7-9
CASSVDPGGSTDTQYF	TGTGCCAGCAGCGTAGATCCAGGGGGAAGCACAGATACGCAGTATTTT	TRBD1	-	TRBJ2-3	TRBV9
CASSRGLDNEQFF	TGTGCCAGCAGTCGGGGACTAGACAATGAGCAGTTCTTC	TRBD2	-	TRBJ2-1	TRBV27
CASSSPMGKIASYEQFF	TGTGCCAGCAGTTCCCCGATGGGGAAGATAGCTAGCTATGAGCAGTTCTTC	-	-	TRBJ2-1	TRBV28
CASCESGWNTEAFF	TGTGCCAGCTGCGAATCTGGGTGGAATACTGAAGCTTTCTTT	-	-	TRBJ1-1	TRBV6-5
CATSEQPVATNEKLFF	TGTGCCACCAGCGAACAGCCGGTTGCAACTAATGAAAAACTGTTTTTT	-	-	TRBJ1-4	TRBV15
CAWSPSAADTQYF	TGTGCCTGGAGTCCCTCTGCCGCAGATACGCAGTATTTT	-	-	TRBJ2-3	TRBV30
CASSPTGGRVTEAFF	TGTGCCAGCAGCCCAACGGGGGGGCGAGTCACTGAAGCTTTCTTT	-	once	TRBJ1-1	TRBV5-4
CASSPQADTQYF	TGTGCCAGCTCACCACAGGCAGATACGCAGTATTTT	-	-	TRBJ2-3	TRBV18
CASSLQAEGSYGYTF	TGTGCCAGCAGTTTACAGGCGGAGGGCTCTTATGGCTACACCTTC	-	-	TRBJ1-2	TRBV27
CASTQPGQGASGELFF	TGTGCCAGTACCCAACCGGGACAGGGGGCCTCCGGGGAGCTGTTTTTT	TRBD1	-	TRBJ2-2	TRBV19
CASRLKGDQPQHF	TGTGCCAGTAGGCTAAAAGGGGATCAGCCCCAGCATTTT	-	-	TRBJ1-5	TRBV19
CAWSEGSGQETQYF	TGTGCCTGGAGTGAAGGTAGCGGCCAAGAGACCCAGTACTTC	-	once	TRBJ2-5	TRBV30
CASRDRGTHEQYF	TGTGCCAGTAGGGACAGGGGGACACACGAGCAGTACTTC	TRBD1	-	TRBJ2-7	TRBV19
CASSLEVKDGYTF	TGTGCCAGCAGTTTAGAGGTCAAGGACGGCTACACCTTC	-	-	TRBJ1-2	TRBV28
CASSLEEINTEAFF	TGTGCCAGCAGCTTGGAGGAGATCAACACTGAAGCTTTCTTT	-	-	TRBJ1-1	TRBV5-4
CASSPRLAGGSGELFF	TGTGCCAGCAGCCCGCGACTAGCGGGAGGGTCCGGGGAGCTGTTTTTT	TRBD2	-	TRBJ2-2	TRBV9
CASSPQASGKETQYF	TGTGCCAGCAGCCCGCAGGCTAGCGGAAAAGAGACCCAGTACTTC	TRBD2	once	TRBJ2-5	TRBV7-2
CASSLDLRTGVGNTIYF	TGTGCCAGCAGCTTGGACCTTAGGACAGGGGTTGGAAACACCATATATTTT	TRBD1	once	TRBJ1-3	TRBV5-6